The clone carrying this T cell receptor beta chain was detected once. These data originate in a study of blood T cell repertoires in COVID-19. Study-wide background: The origin of the acute and convalescent COVID-19 samples was the United States, Italy and Spain.

Only in-frame clones appear in the TCRdb table, and some are missing; sequencing was by immunoSEQ multiplex PCR. The data show approximately 250,000 clones, approximately 89% seen once. J gave up 4 bases and V 0 bases, and 9 bases lay outside the gene matches. Germline values: CDR1 SGDLS, CDR2 YYNGEE. CDR3 size: 16 residues. The material sequenced was peripheral blood. V usage is TRBV9 and J usage is TRBJ1-2; 7 nucleotides agree with TRBD1. The source is a middle-aged man with active or convalescent COVID-19. CDR3 DNA sequence: TGTGCCAGCAGCGTAGTTCACGGGCAGGGGGGCTATGGCTACACCTTC. Amino acid sequence: CASSVVHGQGGYGYTF.